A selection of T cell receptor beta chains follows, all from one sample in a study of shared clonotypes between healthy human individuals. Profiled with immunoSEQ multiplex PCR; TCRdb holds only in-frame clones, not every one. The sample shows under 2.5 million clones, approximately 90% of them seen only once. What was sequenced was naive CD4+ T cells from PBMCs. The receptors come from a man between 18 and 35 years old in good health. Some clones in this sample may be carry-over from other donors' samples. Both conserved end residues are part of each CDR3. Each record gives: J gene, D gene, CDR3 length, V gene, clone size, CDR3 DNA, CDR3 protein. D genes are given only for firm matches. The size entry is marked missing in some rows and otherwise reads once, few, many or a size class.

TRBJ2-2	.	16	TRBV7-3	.	TGTGCCAGCAGTCCTTTTGGAGGTGCGAACACCGGGGAGCTGTTTTTT	CASSPFGGANTGELFF
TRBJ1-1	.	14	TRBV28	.	TGTGCCAGCAGTTACCGGGGGATGAACACTGAAGCTTTCTTT	CASSYRGMNTEAFF
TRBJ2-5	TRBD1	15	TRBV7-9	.	TGTGCCAGCAGCCCGCAAGGGACAGCTGAAGAGACCCAGTACTTC	CASSPQGTAEETQYF
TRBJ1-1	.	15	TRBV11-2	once	TGTGCCAGCAGCTTAGTCGGGGTCTATAACACTGAAGCTTTCTTT	CASSLVGVYNTEAFF
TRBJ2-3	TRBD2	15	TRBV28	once	TGTGCCAGCAGTCCCGGGGGGGCAAGCACAGATACGCAGTATTTT	CASSPGGASTDTQYF
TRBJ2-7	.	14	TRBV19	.	TGTGCCAGTAGACCCGGGGGACTTCGGCAAGAGCAGTACTTC	CASRPGGLRQEQYF
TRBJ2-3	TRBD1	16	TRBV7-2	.	TGTGCCAGCAGCGGACAGGGACCCTCCGGGGGAGATACGCAGTATTTT	CASSGQGPSGGDTQYF
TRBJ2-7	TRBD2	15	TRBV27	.	TGTGCCAGCAGTTGGGGAGGGCAGGGTTGGTACGAGCAGTACTTC	CASSWGGQGWYEQYF
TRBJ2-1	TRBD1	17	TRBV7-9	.	TGTGCCAGCAGCCCAGGGGGCTCACGGAGCTCCTACAATGAGCAGTTCTTC	CASSPGGSRSSYNEQFF
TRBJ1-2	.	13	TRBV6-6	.	TGTGCCAGCAGTCCCGGGATTCTCTATGGCTACACCTTC	CASSPGILYGYTF
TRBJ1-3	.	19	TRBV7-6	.	TGTGCCAGCAGCTCTTATTGGCGGGACCGACAAGCCTCTGGAAACACCATATATTTT	CASSSYWRDRQASGNTIYF
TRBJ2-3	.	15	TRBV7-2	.	TGTGCCAGCAGCTCCTCAAGCCAGAACACAGATACGCAGTATTTT	CASSSSSQNTDTQYF
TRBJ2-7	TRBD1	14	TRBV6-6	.	TGTGCCAGCAGTCGCGGGACAGGGCCCTACGAGCAGTACTTC	CASSRGTGPYEQYF
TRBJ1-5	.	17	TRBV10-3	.	TGTGCCATCAGTGAGGGCCCGACGGGGCCTTCTAATCAGCCCCAGCATTTT	CAISEGPTGPSNQPQHF
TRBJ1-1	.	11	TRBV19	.	TGTGCCATCGGGACTTACACTGAAGCTTTCTTT	CAIGTYTEAFF
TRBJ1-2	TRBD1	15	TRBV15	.	TGTGCCACCAGCCTCTCAGGGGGCGGGAGCTATGGCTACACCTTC	CATSLSGGGSYGYTF
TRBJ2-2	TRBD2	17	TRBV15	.	TGTGCCACCAGCAGGGGACTAGCGGGGGCCGACACCGGGGAGCTGTTTTTT	CATSRGLAGADTGELFF
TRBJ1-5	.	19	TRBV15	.	TGTGCCACCAGCAGAGCCCTTAGTAAGCAGCACTATAGCAATCAGCCCCAGCATTTT	CATSRALSKQHYSNQPQHF
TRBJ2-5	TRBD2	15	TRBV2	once	TGTGCCAGCAGTGGGGAGGGGCAGGCGGTGGGGACCCAGTACTTC	CASSGEGQAVGTQYF
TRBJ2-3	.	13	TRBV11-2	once	TGTGCCAGCAGGTCGTTATATCTGGATACGCAGTATTTT	CASRSLYLDTQYF